The subject of this entry is one TCR beta chain. This table comes from immunoSEQ multiplex PCR, and its TCRdb copy is limited to in-frame clones, with some not included. The sample includes about 70,000 clones, about 89% of them seen just once. The data derive from a study of technical replicates of blood from a few donors. The sample was PBMCs. The sequence derives from a human donor in good health. Some clones in this sample may be carry-over from other donors' samples.

The CDR3 DNA reads as TGTGCCAGCAGTTCGACCGGGACAGGGGTCTATGGCTACACCTTC. It codes for CASSSTGTGVYGYTF. The chain employs TRBV27 and TRBJ1-2, with 10 bases lining up with TRBD1. The CDR3 contains 15 residues. The germline V gene encodes CDR1 MNHEY and CDR2 SMNVEV (reference sequence). After removal of 4 bases from V and 4 bases from J, the junction contained 6 bases not matched to a gene.